These T cell receptor beta chains were read from a single sample in a study of T cell responses to AZD1222 COVID-19 vaccine. Sequencing was performed with immunoSEQ multiplex PCR; in TCRdb, only in-frame clones are kept and a portion is missing. The sample comprises roughly 120,000 clones, over 75% of which are singletons, and roughly 4% rests with the top ten. Source: peripheral blood, taken on day 0 of MenACWY control vaccination. These receptors were obtained from an adult in good health. Both conserved end residues are part of each CDR3. A D gene is named only where the DNA matches it firmly. Rows give clone size only sometimes, using once, few, many, or a class for an expanded clone.

clone_size,v_call,j_call,d_call,cdr3_aa,cdr3_nt
-,TRBV7-2,TRBJ1-2,-,CASSLIGGSGYTF,TGTGCCAGCAGCTTAATTGGAGGGAGCGGCTACACCTTC
-,TRBV7-2,TRBJ1-2,TRBD1,CASSARGGHYGYTF,TGTGCCAGCAGCGCCAGGGGGGGGCACTATGGCTACACCTTC
-,TRBV21-1,TRBJ2-7,-,CASSKEDEQYF,TGTGCCAGCAGCAAAGAGGACGAGCAGTACTTC
-,TRBV5-1,TRBJ1-1,-,CASSSDGNTEAFF,TGCGCCAGCAGCTCTGACGGTAACACTGAAGCTTTCTTT
-,TRBV7-3,TRBJ1-6,-,CASSLGQSTPLHF,TGTGCCAGCAGCTTAGGGCAGTCAACACCCCTCCACTTT
-,TRBV7-3,TRBJ2-3,TRBD2,CASSSSGGTDTQYF,TGTGCCAGCAGCTCTAGCGGGGGCACAGATACGCAGTATTTT
-,TRBV6-5,TRBJ1-2,-,CASSSQDNYGYTF,TGTGCCAGCAGTTCTCAGGATAACTATGGCTACACCTTC
-,TRBV11-3,TRBJ1-2,-,CASSLDPAGSGYTF,TGTGCCAGCAGCTTAGATCCGGCAGGGTCTGGCTACACCTTC
once,TRBV7-8,TRBJ2-7,TRBD1,CASGQGASYEQYF,TGTGCCAGCGGACAGGGGGCCTCCTACGAGCAGTACTTC
-,TRBV2,TRBJ2-3,TRBD2,CASSDPTGTSGGTDTQYF,TGTGCCAGCAGTGATCCCACCGGGACTAGCGGAGGGACAGATACGCAGTATTTT
-,TRBV28,TRBJ1-2,-,CASTPDRAGYTF,TGTGCCAGCACCCCCGACAGAGCTGGCTACACCTTC
-,TRBV7-2,TRBJ1-2,-,CASSLARGSYGYTF,TGTGCCAGCAGCTTAGCTCGGGGAAGCTATGGCTACACCTTC
-,TRBV5-4,TRBJ2-5,TRBD1,CASSFTGVEETQYF,TGTGCCAGCAGCTTTACAGGGGTGGAAGAGACCCAGTACTTC
-,TRBV7-2,TRBJ1-4,TRBD1,CASSTGQGEKLFF,TGTGCCAGCAGCACGGGACAGGGGGAAAAACTGTTTTTT
-,TRBV6-5,TRBJ2-3,-,CASSYSQESTDTQYF,TGTGCCAGCAGTTACTCTCAGGAGAGCACAGATACGCAGTATTTT
-,TRBV23-1,TRBJ1-6,-,CASSQSPWGKAVRNSPLHF,TGCGCCAGCAGTCAATCCCCGTGGGGTAAGGCGGTTCGGAATTCACCCCTCCACTTT
-,TRBV7-6,TRBJ1-5,-,CASSLTGTADQPQHF,TGTGCCAGCAGCTTAACAGGGACCGCGGATCAGCCCCAGCATTTT
-,TRBV5-1,TRBJ2-5,-,CASSWGRGGETQYF,TGCGCCAGCAGCTGGGGAAGGGGAGGAGAGACCCAGTACTTC
few,TRBV4-1,TRBJ1-5,-,CASSQGWRAQPQHF,TGCGCCAGCAGCCAAGGTTGGAGGGCTCAGCCCCAGCATTTT
-,TRBV28,TRBJ2-4,TRBD1,CASTKEGGQGKRYIQYF,TGTGCCAGCACCAAAGAGGGGGGACAGGGGAAGAGGTACATTCAGTACTTC
-,TRBV6-2/TRBV6-3,TRBJ1-2,TRBD1,CASSYRDRGANYGYTF,TGTGCCAGCAGTTACCGTGACAGGGGCGCTAACTATGGCTACACCTTC
-,TRBV9,TRBJ2-3,-,CASGGEGGTSTDTQYF,TGTGCCAGCGGTGGAGAGGGAGGAACTAGCACAGATACGCAGTATTTT
-,TRBV3-1/TRBV3-2,TRBJ2-1,-,CASSQRGVGNEQFF,TGTGCCAGCAGCCAGAGGGGGGTGGGCAATGAGCAGTTCTTC
-,TRBV11-2,TRBJ2-3,-,CASTGASGTSTDTQYF,TGTGCCAGCACGGGGGCTAGCGGAACTAGCACAGATACGCAGTATTTT
-,TRBV5-1,TRBJ1-1,-,CASSSPGGFEAFF,TGCGCCAGCAGCTCGCCGGGCGGTTTCGAAGCTTTCTTT
-,TRBV4-1,TRBJ2-1,-,CASSLTSGPYNEQFF,TGCGCCAGCAGCCTAACTAGTGGTCCCTACAATGAGCAGTTCTTC